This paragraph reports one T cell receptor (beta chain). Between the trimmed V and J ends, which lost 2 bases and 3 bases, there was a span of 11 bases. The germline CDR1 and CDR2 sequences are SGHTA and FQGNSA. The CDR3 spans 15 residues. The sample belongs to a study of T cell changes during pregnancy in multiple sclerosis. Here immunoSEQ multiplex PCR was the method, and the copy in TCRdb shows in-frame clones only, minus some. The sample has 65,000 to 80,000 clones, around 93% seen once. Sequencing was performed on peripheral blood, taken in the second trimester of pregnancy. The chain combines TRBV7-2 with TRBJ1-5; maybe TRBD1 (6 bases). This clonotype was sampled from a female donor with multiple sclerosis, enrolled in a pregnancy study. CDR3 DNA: TGTGCCAGCAGCTTACAGGGGACTACCAATCAGCCCCAGCATTTT. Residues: CASSLQGTTNQPQHF. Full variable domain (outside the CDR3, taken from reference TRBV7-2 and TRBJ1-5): GAGVSQSPSNKVTEKGKDVELRCDPISGHTALYWYRQSLGQGLEFLIYFQGNSAPDKSGLPSDRFSAERTGGSVSTLTIQRTQQEDSAVYLCASSLQGTTNQPQHFGDGTRLSIL.